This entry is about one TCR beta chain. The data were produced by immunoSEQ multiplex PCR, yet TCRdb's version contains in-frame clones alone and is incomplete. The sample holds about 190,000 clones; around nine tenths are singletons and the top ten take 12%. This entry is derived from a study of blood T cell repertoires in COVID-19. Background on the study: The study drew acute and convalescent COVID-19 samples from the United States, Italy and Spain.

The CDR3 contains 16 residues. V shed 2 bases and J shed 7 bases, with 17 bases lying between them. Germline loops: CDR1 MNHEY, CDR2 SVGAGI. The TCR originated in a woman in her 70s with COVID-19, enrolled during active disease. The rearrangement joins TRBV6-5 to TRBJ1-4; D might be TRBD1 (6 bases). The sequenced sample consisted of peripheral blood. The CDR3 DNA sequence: TGTGCCAGCAGTTACCGTTACAGGGCCATACTTGAAAAACTGTTTTTT. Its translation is CASSYRYRAILEKLFF.